The present T cell receptor beta chain was sequenced within a study of cytomegalovirus exposure and HLA in healthy donors. The study's findings and limits: For TCR beta chains, V- and J-gene trimming was later linked to a missense DCLRE1C variant.

With respect to this clone: The antigen remains undetermined.

The PCR used 60 Vbeta and 13 Jbeta primers. The data were produced by immunoSEQ multiplex PCR, yet TCRdb's version contains in-frame clones alone and is incomplete. The sample contains more than 95,000 clones, about three quarters of which appear only once. There are 15 residues in the CDR3. Germline assignment: CDR1 SGHTA and CDR2 FQGTGA. V lost 5 bases and J lost 4, with 15 bases in between. The sample taken for sequencing was PBMCs. This receptor was identified in a woman in her 30s in good health and CMV-seronegative. The rearrangement uses TRBV7-3 and TRBJ2-1; possibly TRBD1 for D (6 bases). CDR3 sequence: CASSPPGDTYNEQFF. CDR3 nucleotides: TGTGCCAGCAGCCCTCCCGGGGACACTTACAATGAGCAGTTCTTC.